The clone carrying this T cell receptor (beta chain) was recorded only once. Authors' data handling: Estimation of nucleated cell counts relied on the amplification of reference gene primers. Clones were read by immunoSEQ multiplex PCR, and TCRdb kept only the in-frame ones, dropping some. The D gene and trimming were derived from the DNA, and the V and J assignments and clone size from that table. The sample yields approximately 200,000 clones, about nine tenths seen once. Followed over time, Seattle patients had been enrolled while infection was active. This sample was taken from a study of blood T cell repertoires in COVID-19. Looking at the study overall: Acute and convalescent COVID-19 specimens originated in the United States, Italy and Spain. Sample material is recorded as cDNA or gDNA derived from T cells, B-cell-depleted T cells, or PBMCs.

The V end was cut by 0 bases, the J end by 4 bases, with 16 bases between. The CDR3 consists of 16 residues. Per the germline V gene, CDR1 is MGHRA and CDR2 is YSYEKL. This clonotype originated in a man aged 25-45 years with COVID-19, enrolled during active disease. The chain joins TRBV4-1 to TRBJ2-7, with D possibly matching TRBD1 (6 bases). Sequencing was done on a sample of peripheral blood. CDR3 nucleotides: TGCGCCAGCAGCCAAGAACGACGAGGGGGTCGGTACGAGCAGTACTTC. It translates to CASSQERRGGRYEQYF.